The sequence of this T cell receptor (beta chain) was determined in a study of T cell repertoires in cytomegalovirus infection. Across the study: A matching HLA type, together with CMV infection, was signaled by public TCR beta signatures.

TCRdb re-analysed the reads in MiXCR, keeping a single row per CDR3 protein. The data show some 240,000 distinct CDR3 sequences, 15% to 20% seen once. The study's findings and limits: Based on cumulative public TCR beta family frequency, carriers of CMV plus the relevant HLA were identified. It was HLA-C-restricted CMV-specific TCR beta clonotypes that dominated the response ex vivo.

Of note for this clonotype: Its antigen is still unknown.

The CDR3 spans 14 residues. Trimming left V 5 bases short and J 0 bases short, with 8 bases between. Sequencing used CD8+ T cells from PBMCs. The receptor was isolated from a human donor in good health (CMV status not recorded). Some clones in this sample may be carry-over from other donors' samples. The chain carries TRBV12-3 or TRBV12-4 and TRBJ1-5, with a possible D match to TRBD1 (6 bases). CDR3 protein: CASSTGFSNQPQHF. CDR3 DNA sequence: TGTGCCAGCAGTACAGGGTTTAGCAATCAGCCCCAGCATTTT.